The present T cell receptor beta chain was sequenced within a study of T-cell memory formation after mild COVID-19. Study results and caveats: A subset of responding clones appeared in pre-infection memory, suggesting cross-reactive memory joined. Mainly in CM and EM were contracting CD4+ clones; CD8+ were in EMRA.

CDR3 size: 14 residues. Germline V CDR1 and CDR2: SNHLY, FYNNEI. The V gene lost 4 bases and the J gene lost 1 base, with 11 bases spanning the gap. Using its own MiXCR run on the 5' RACE reads, TCRdb lists one record per CDR3 protein. The sample comprises a few hundred thousand distinct CDR3 sequences, less than 25% of which are singletons, and about 8.2% rests with the top ten. As concerns this clonotype: What it binds is unknown.

The sequenced material came from PBMCs or a T cell subset sorted from them (not recorded which). V and J are TRBV2 and TRBJ2-7; D is possibly TRBD2 (6 bases). The TCR sequence derives from an adult woman who had mild COVID-19 (a few samples of this study predate the infection). Cell type and time point are not known. As DNA, the CDR3 is TGTGCCAGCAGTGGGGCAGGGAGGTCCTACGAGCAGTACTTC. Protein: CASSGAGRSYEQYF.